These T cell receptor beta chains were read from a single sample in a study of blood T cells in healthy people across ages. TCRdb reanalysed the 5' RACE reads using MiXCR and keeps one entry per CDR3 protein. The sample shows fewer than 800,000 distinct CDR3 sequences, about a third of them seen only once. Sequences were obtained from blood. The receptors come from a woman older than 75 in good health. The CDR3 runs from the conserved cysteine through the conserved F or W.

TRBV12-3/TRBV12-4	TRBJ2-1	CASSLDQGGASNEQFF
TRBV7-2	NA	CASSLVAGWTQYF
TRBV2	TRBJ1-2	CASSGRQGDPPGYTF
TRBV4-3	TRBJ2-1	CASSQDASGTYNEQFF
TRBV6-6	TRBJ2-2	CASILGPGNLGTGELFF
TRBV7-2	TRBJ2-7	CASSSWTGGEQYF
TRBV3-1	TRBJ2-5	CASSQDVVEETQYF
TRBV5-1	TRBJ2-1	CASSVIPGQGSHEQFF
TRBV29-1	TRBJ2-1	CSARAGGNEQFF
TRBV30	TRBJ2-7	CAWSLTGAAGEQYF
TRBV20-1	TRBJ1-2	CSARDLGDGYTF
TRBV5-1	TRBJ2-7	CASSPGGQGHYEQYF
TRBV20-1	TRBJ2-3	CSASLTKHPDTQYF
TRBV27	TRBJ2-2	CASSRSGVNTGELFF
TRBV5-1	TRBJ1-4	CASSIEGRRIATNEKLFF
TRBV15	TRBJ2-3	CATSRDGGQGVFTDTQYF
TRBV2	TRBJ1-5	CASSPGTHSNQPQHF
TRBV7-2	TRBJ2-3	CASRPPGQNTDTQYF
TRBV5-1	TRBJ1-1	CASSLQGMNTEAFF
TRBV4-2	TRBJ2-1	CASSQEGVGGRFYYNEQFF
TRBV24-1	TRBJ2-1	CATSDSAWPYNEQFF
TRBV5-1	TRBJ2-1	CASSFGGGANNEQFF
TRBV29-1	TRBJ2-7	CSVGAGVGHEQYF
TRBV6-6	TRBJ1-5	CASSNHRGQGWQPQHF
TRBV5-6	TRBJ1-5	CASSFGVGRGNQPQHF
TRBV5-1	TRBJ2-4	CASSFGLAEPKNIQYF
TRBV20-1	TRBJ2-5	CSARDHIQETQYF
TRBV9	TRBJ2-1	CASSGGGRGDEQFF